Presented here are 27 T cell receptor beta chains from one specimen sequenced in a study of cytomegalovirus exposure and HLA in healthy donors. Primers for the PCR totalled 60 Vbeta and 13 Jbeta. TCRdb's table, derived via immunoSEQ multiplex PCR, lists solely in-frame clones and lacks some. The data show 130,000 to 150,000 clones, more than 75% seen once. The sample consisted of PBMCs. The receptors shown here come from a male donor in good health and CMV-seronegative.

This chain uses TRBV11-3 with TRBJ2-4; tentative D call: TRBD2 (5 bases). Trimming cost V 2 bases and J 8 bases, with 10 bases left between them. Germline values: CDR1 SGHNT, CDR2 YENEEA. The CDR3 contains 13 residues. This CDR3 reads CASSLIRGDIQYF. The CDR3 DNA reads TGTGCCAGCAGCTTAATCCGGGGAGACATTCAGTACTTC.

The chain recombines TRBV5-4 with TRBJ2-7; TRBD1 matches at 11 bases. Losses at the gene ends were 0 bases for V and 2 bases for J; bases not matched to a gene: 1. The CDR3 consists of 15 residues. In germline, CDR1 is SGHNT, CDR2 YYREEE (reference sequence). The DNA of the CDR3 is TGTGCCAGCAGCTTGGGGGGACAGGGGGCCTACGAGCAGTACTTC. As protein: CASSLGGQGAYEQYF.

The rearrangement joins TRBV7-8 to TRBJ2-2; possible D gene TRBD2, 5 bases. The V and J ends lost 5 bases and 2 bases respectively, with 9 bases between them. The CDR3 spans 14 residues. Germline V gives CDR1 SGHVS, CDR2 FQNEAQ. DNA for the CDR3: TGTGCCAGCAGCCCTCGACTAAACACCGGGGAGCTGTTTTTT. Translated: CASSPRLNTGELFF.

The V gene is TRBV28, the J gene TRBJ1-2, with 9 bases aligning to TRBD1. The germline CDR1 and CDR2 sequences are MDHEN and SYDVKM. The length of the CDR3 is 13 residues. J lost 8 bases, V lost 2 bases, and 3 bases had no gene match. The CDR3 region is CASSLGTGIGYTF. The DNA of the CDR3 is TGTGCCAGCAGTTTAGGGACAGGGATCGGCTACACCTTC.

This rearrangement joins TRBV7-2 to TRBJ1-1, with TRBD1 matching 7 bases. V lost 1 base, J lost 4 bases, and 3 bases stayed unmatched. The V gene's germline CDR1 is SGHTA and CDR2 FQGNSA. This CDR3 has 14 amino acids. CDR3 in amino acids: CASSLDRGGTEAFF. The CDR3 nucleotides are TGTGCCAGCAGCTTAGACAGGGGTGGCACTGAAGCTTTCTTT.

J is TRBJ1-4 and V is TRBV6-5; TRBD1 matches at 7 bases. CDR3 size: 15 residues. Per germline, CDR1 MNHEY and CDR2 SVGAGI. Germline trimming cut 6 bases from V and 3 bases from J; bases unmatched to any gene: 7. This CDR3 is CASRNTGAANEKLFF. The CDR3 nucleotides read TGTGCCAGCAGGAACACAGGGGCAGCTAATGAAAAACTGTTTTTT.

The CDR3, as DNA: TGTGCCTGGGCACCCACCACTGGTACCCAGTACTTC. It translates to CAWAPTTGTQYF. The chain combines TRBV30 with TRBJ2-5; D gene uncertain. V lost 5 bases and J 8 bases, leaving 15 bases between the germline ends. CDR1 GTSNPN and CDR2 SVGIG come from the germline V gene (reference sequence). This CDR3 has 12 residues.

The CDR3 bases are TGTGCCACCAGCAGAGCGGGACAGGGCCCCGAAAAACTGTTTTTT. It is translated as CATSRAGQGPEKLFF. The V and J genes are TRBV15 and TRBJ1-4; 9 bases match TRBD1. The J segment lost 8 bases and the V segment lost 1 base, leaving 5 bases of the junction unmatched. Germline lookup yields CDR1 LNHNV and CDR2 YYDKDF (reference sequence). There are 15 residues in the CDR3.

This chain connects TRBV29-1 to TRBJ1-2; TRBD1 is a possible D gene (5 bases). The CDR3 contains 12 residues. From germline, CDR1 is SQVTM and CDR2 ANQGSEA. V gave up 3 bases and J gave up 3 bases, with 8 bases separating them. The CDR3 loop is CSVERGDYGYTF. The CDR3 DNA sequence: TGCAGCGTTGAGCGGGGGGACTATGGCTACACCTTC. The variable domain in full, completed from reference TRBV29-1 and TRBJ1-2, reads SAVISQKPSRDICQRGTSLTIQCQVDSQVTMMFWYRQQPGQSLTLIATANQGSEATYESGFVIDKFPISRPNLTFSTLTVSNMSPEDSSIYLCSVERGDYGYTFGSGTRLTVV.

The genes are TRBV27 and TRBJ1-6; D might be TRBD1 (5 bases). From germline, CDR1 is MNHEY and CDR2 SMNVEV (reference sequence). V lost 5 bases and J 14 bases, leaving 19 bases between the germline ends. The CDR3 is made up of 14 amino acids. The CDR3 loop reads CASSLGARRGALHF. DNA of the CDR3: TGTGCCAGCAGTCTCGGGGCCCGGAGGGGAGCCCTCCACTTT.

This clone showed up just a few times. The chain uses TRBV10-3 and TRBJ2-7; D ambiguous. Trimming took off 3 bases at V and 7 bases at J, with 10 bases between the two ends. Germline loops: CDR1 ENHRY, CDR2 SYGVKD. The CDR3 is 12 residues long. In DNA form, the CDR3 reads TGTGCCATCAGTGAAATTGCTAGGGAGCAGTACTTC. It translates to CAISEIAREQYF.

This chain links TRBV27 with TRBJ2-5, with 7 bases lining up with TRBD1. The J call may be mistaken, given a closer DNA end match to TRBJ2-7. Germline CDR1 and CDR2: MNHEY and SMNVEV (reference sequence). The CDR3 extends over 13 amino acids. CDR3 bases: TGTGCCAGCAGTAGACAGGGAACCGACGAGCAGTACTTC. Its protein product is CASSRQGTDEQYF.

The chain carries TRBV13 and TRBJ2-3; D is possibly TRBD1 (5 bases). From germline, CDR1 is PRHDT and CDR2 FYEKMQ (reference sequence). The CDR3 has 12 amino acids. The V and J ends lost 2 bases and 6 bases respectively, with 6 bases between them. The CDR3 DNA reads TGTGCCAGCAGCTTACAGGGTGATACGCAGTATTTT. It encodes CASSLQGDTQYF.

The V and J genes are TRBV6-1 and TRBJ1-5; perhaps TRBD1 as D (6 bases). This CDR3 spans 14 amino acids. Trimming pared 8 bases from V and 3 bases from J, leaving 14 bases between. The germline gives CDR1 MNHNS, CDR2 SASEGT. The CDR3, as DNA: TGTGCCAGCCGGGGGGGCGGCTACAATCAGCCCCAGCATTTT. This sequence encodes CASRGGGYNQPQHF.

V gene TRBV20-1 combines with J gene TRBJ2-1, with D unclear. CDR1 is DFQATT and CDR2 is SNEGSKA in the germline V gene (reference sequence). The V end lost 4 bases, the J end lost 7 bases, and 8 bases lay between the germline ends. The CDR3 extends over 11 amino acids. DNA of the CDR3: TGCAGTGCTACGACTGGGAATGAGCAGTTCTTC. Encoded protein: CSATTGNEQFF.

The V gene is TRBV7-9, the J gene TRBJ2-3; TRBD1 might be the D (6 bases). With 10 bases removed from V and 6 bases from J, the gap between germline ends came to 26 bases. The CDR3 has 16 amino acids. From germline, CDR1 is SEHNR and CDR2 FQNEAQ (reference sequence). CDR3 coding DNA: TGTGCCATCCTCCCCCCCGGAAGGACAGTTCATGATACGCAGTATTTT. Amino acid sequence: CAILPPGRTVHDTQYF.

In regard to this clone: Sequence at one end of the junction differs from germline and may be a read error. V is TRBV6-6 and J is TRBJ1-1; D is undetermined. Germline-derived CDR1 and CDR2 are MNHNY and SVGAGI (reference sequence). The CDR3 contains 8 residues. In DNA, the CDR3 is TGTGCCAGCAGGGGCCCGGTCTTT. It translates to CASRGPVF.

The gene calls are TRBV19 and TRBJ2-7, with 8 bases that match TRBD2. V was clipped by 5 bases and J by 1 base; unmatched bases: 4. The CDR3 is 14 residues long. Germline V lookup: CDR1 LNHDA, CDR2 SQIVND (reference sequence). The CDR3 sequence: CASSQRGKSYEQYF. CDR3 sequence (DNA): TGTGCCAGTAGTCAGCGGGGGAAGTCCTACGAGCAGTACTTC.

This chain connects TRBV6-1 to TRBJ1-4, with D possibly TRBD1 on 6 matching bases. The V gene lost 8 bases and the J gene lost 14 bases, with 21 bases spanning the gap. In germline, CDR1 is MNHNS, CDR2 SASEGT. The CDR3 runs 13 residues. CDR3 DNA sequence: TGTGCCAGCGTGGGGGGGCCGACGTGGTGGCTGTTTTTT. This codes for CASVGGPTWWLFF.

The gene calls are TRBV7-8 and TRBJ1-5, with TRBD1 as a possible D gene (5 bases). The V gene's germline CDR1 is SGHVS and CDR2 FQNEAQ. This CDR3 has 17 amino acids. Trimming shortened V by 1 base and J by 0 bases, and 13 bases separated the two germline ends. The CDR3 coding sequence is TGTGCCAGCAGCTTAGTTTGGACACAAGATAGCAATCAGCCCCAGCATTTT. This sequence encodes CASSLVWTQDSNQPQHF.

The chain links TRBV2 to TRBJ2-7; 7 bases line up with TRBD1. This CDR3 comprises 15 residues. Per germline, CDR1 SNHLY and CDR2 FYNNEI. With V trimmed by 4 bases and J by 1 base, 7 bases remained unmatched. CDR3 in DNA: TGTGCCAGCAGTGGGGCAGGGGGAAAGTCCTACGAGCAGTACTTC. Its translation is CASSGAGGKSYEQYF.

The genes are TRBV5-6 and TRBJ1-2; no definite D call. V dropped 0 bases and J dropped 4 bases, with 7 bases sitting between them. Germline assignment: CDR1 SGHDT and CDR2 YYEEEE. The CDR3 runs 13 residues. CDR3 residues: CASSLENSYGYTF. CDR3 DNA: TGTGCCAGCAGCTTGGAGAACTCCTATGGCTACACCTTC. Full variable domain (rest looked up from reference TRBV5-6 and TRBJ1-2): DAGVTQSPTHLIKTRGQQVTLRCSPKSGHDTVSWYQQALGQGPQFIFQYYEEEERQRGNFPDRFSGHQFPNYSSELNVNALLLGDSALYLCASSLENSYGYTFGSGTRLTVV.

This clone was seen more than once but under ten times. The chain combines TRBV5-1 with TRBJ2-7; 8 positions match TRBD2. Germline V gives CDR1 SGHRS, CDR2 YFSETQ. This CDR3 has 15 residues. After removal of 3 bases from V and 2 bases from J, the junction contained 7 bases not matched to a gene. This chain's CDR3 is CASSSSPGGTYEQYF. In DNA form, the CDR3 reads TGCGCCAGCAGCTCTTCCCCGGGGGGGACCTACGAGCAGTACTTC.

The chain employs TRBV10-3 and TRBJ1-3; no reliable D call. The CDR3 has 11 residues. CDR1 is ENHRY and CDR2 is SYGVKD in the germline V gene. With 10 bases removed from V and 4 bases from J, the gap between germline ends came to 8 bases. Here the CDR3 DNA reads TGTGCCAGCGCTGTGGGAAACACCATATATTTT. This translates into CASAVGNTIYF.

This clone showed up just a few times. The V call is TRBV19, the J call TRBJ2-2; TRBD1 agrees at 7 bases. The germline gives CDR1 LNHDA, CDR2 SQIVND (reference sequence). CDR3 size: 17 residues. J lost 2 bases, V lost 8 bases, and 14 bases had no gene match. In DNA, the CDR3 is TGTGCCAGTGCCCCACGGGACAGATCGTCAAACACCGGGGAGCTGTTTTTT. Residues: CASAPRDRSSNTGELFF. The whole variable domain, filled in from reference TRBV19 and TRBJ2-2, reads DGGITQSPKYLFRKEGQNVTLSCEQNLNHDAMYWYRQDPGQGLRLIYYSQIVNDFQKGDIAEGYSVSREKKESFPLTVTSAQKNPTAFYLCASAPRDRSSNTGELFFGEGSRLTVL.

This clone came up a few times. The rearrangement uses TRBV18 and TRBJ2-7, with a possible D match to TRBD1 (6 bases). This CDR3 region has 15 residues. Germline loops: CDR1 KGHSH, CDR2 LQKENI. V was shortened by 5 bases and J by 7 bases, with 21 bases between the two germline ends. The CDR3 here is CASSDDPGALGEQYF. CDR3 sequence (DNA): TGTGCCAGCTCAGACGACCCAGGGGCCTTGGGGGAGCAGTACTTC.

The rearrangement joins TRBV7-3 to TRBJ2-1; 9 nucleotides line up with TRBD2. Germline V gene data show CDR1 as SGHTA and CDR2 as FQGTGA. The CDR3 totals 17 residues. With V trimmed by 1 base and J by 4 bases, 8 bases remained unmatched. The CDR3 spells CASSLKAGGLSYNEQFF. The CDR3 bases are TGTGCCAGCAGCTTAAAAGCGGGGGGACTTTCTTACAATGAGCAGTTCTTC.